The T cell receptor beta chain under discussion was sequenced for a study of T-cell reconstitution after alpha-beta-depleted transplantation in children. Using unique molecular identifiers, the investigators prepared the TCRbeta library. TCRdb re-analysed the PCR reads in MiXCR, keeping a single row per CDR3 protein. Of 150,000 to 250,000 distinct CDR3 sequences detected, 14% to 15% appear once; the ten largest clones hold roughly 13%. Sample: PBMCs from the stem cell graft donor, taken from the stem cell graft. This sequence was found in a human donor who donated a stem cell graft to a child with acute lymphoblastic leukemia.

The CDR3 is CSARRWIADHNEQFF. DNA of the CDR3: TGCAGTGCTAGGCGTTGGATAGCGGACCACAATGAGCAGTTCTTC. The chain is built from TRBV20-1 and TRBJ2-1, with D perhaps TRBD2 (6 bases). Germline loops: CDR1 DFQATT, CDR2 SNEGSKA (reference sequence). The CDR3 consists of 15 residues. V gave up 3 bases and J gave up 5 bases, with 17 bases separating them.